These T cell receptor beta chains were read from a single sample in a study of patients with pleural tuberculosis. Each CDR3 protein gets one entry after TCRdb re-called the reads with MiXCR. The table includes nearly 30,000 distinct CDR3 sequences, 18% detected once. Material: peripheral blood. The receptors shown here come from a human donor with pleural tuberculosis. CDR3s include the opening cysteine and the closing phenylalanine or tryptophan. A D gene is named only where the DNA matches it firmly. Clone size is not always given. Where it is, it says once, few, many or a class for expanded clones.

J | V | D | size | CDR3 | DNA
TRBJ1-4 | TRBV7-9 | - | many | CASSPSRVIVEKLFF | TGTGCCAGCAGCCCTTCTCGAGTAATCGTGGAAAAACTGTTTTTT
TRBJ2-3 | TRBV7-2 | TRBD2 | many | CASSLGAGGLDTQYF | TGTGCCAGCAGCTTGGGAGCGGGGGGGCTGGATACGCAGTATTTT
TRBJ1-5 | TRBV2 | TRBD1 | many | CASSTGTENQPQHF | TGTGCCAGCAGTACCGGGACAGAGAATCAGCCCCAGCATTTT
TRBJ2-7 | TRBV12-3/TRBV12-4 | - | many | CASSITGPSSYEQYF | TGTGCCAGCAGCATTACCGGGCCGAGCTCCTACGAGCAGTACTTC
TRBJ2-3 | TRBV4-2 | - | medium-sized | CASSQAPATTSTDTQYF | TGTGCCAGCAGCCAGGCCCCGGCGACCACTAGCACAGATACGCAGTATTTT
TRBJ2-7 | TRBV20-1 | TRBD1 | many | CSATTGAEEQYF | TGCAGTGCCACGACAGGGGCGGAAGAGCAGTACTTC
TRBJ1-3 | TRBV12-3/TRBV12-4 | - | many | CASSLGGDTIYF | TGTGCCAGCAGCTTGGGGGGAGACACCATATATTTT
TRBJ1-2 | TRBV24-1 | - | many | CATSDLRGSGYTF | TGTGCCACCAGTGATTTACGGGGAAGTGGCTACACCTTC
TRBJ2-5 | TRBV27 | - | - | CASSPIQETQYF | TGTGCCAGCAGTCCCATCCAAGAGACCCAGTACTTC
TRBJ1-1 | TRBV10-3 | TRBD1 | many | CAISDRTGRITEAFF | TGTGCCATCAGTGATCGGACAGGGAGAATCACTGAAGCTTTCTTT
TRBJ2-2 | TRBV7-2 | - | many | CASSLSGELFF | TGTGCCAGCAGCTTAAGCGGGGAGCTGTTTTTT
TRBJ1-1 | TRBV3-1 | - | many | CASSQGGSYTEAFF | TGTGCCAGCAGCCAAGGGGGCTCTTACACTGAAGCTTTCTTT
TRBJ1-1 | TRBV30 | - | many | CAWSVPTTWTEAFF | TGTGCCTGGAGTGTACCGACCACGTGGACTGAAGCTTTCTTT
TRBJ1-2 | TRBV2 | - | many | CASSGPGASGGYTF | TGTGCCAGCAGTGGCCCGGGGGCCAGCGGGGGCTACACCTTC
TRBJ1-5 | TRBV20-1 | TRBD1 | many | CSAAGQLVDQPQHF | TGCAGTGCCGCGGGACAGCTGGTGGATCAGCCCCAGCATTTT
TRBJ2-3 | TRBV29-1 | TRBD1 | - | CSVGTGSTDTQYF | TGCAGCGTTGGGACAGGTAGCACAGATACGCAGTATTTT
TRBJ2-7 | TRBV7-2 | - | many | CASSLNRWYEQYF | TGTGCCAGCAGCTTAAATAGGTGGTACGAGCAGTACTTC
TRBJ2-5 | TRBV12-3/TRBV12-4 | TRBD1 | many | CASRGGQGTEFRETQYF | TGTGCCAGCAGGGGGGGACAGGGTACTGAGTTTCGAGAGACCCAGTACTTC
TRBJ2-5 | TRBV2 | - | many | CASSPDIQETQYF | TGTGCCAGCAGTCCCGACATCCAAGAGACCCAGTACTTC
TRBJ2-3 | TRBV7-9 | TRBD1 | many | CASSPIDRGTDTQYF | TGTGCCAGCAGCCCAATTGACAGGGGGACAGATACGCAGTATTTT
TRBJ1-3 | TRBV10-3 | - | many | CAIRGDNTGNTIYF | TGTGCCATCAGGGGGGATAACACTGGAAACACCATATATTTT
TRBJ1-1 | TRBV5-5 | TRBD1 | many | CASSFRQGFNAPNTEAFF | TGTGCCAGCAGCTTTAGACAGGGGTTTAATGCCCCAAACACTGAAGCTTTCTTT
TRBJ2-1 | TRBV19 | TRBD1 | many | CASSFRRDRENEQFF | TGTGCCAGTAGTTTTCGCCGGGACAGGGAGAATGAGCAGTTCTTC
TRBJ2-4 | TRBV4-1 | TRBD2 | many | CASSQGEGPVAKNIQYF | TGCGCCAGCAGCCAAGGGGAGGGGCCCGTAGCCAAAAACATTCAGTACTTC
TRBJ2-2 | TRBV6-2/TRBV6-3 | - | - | CASGFGETNTGELFF | TGTGCCAGCGGCTTTGGGGAGACAAACACCGGGGAGCTGTTTTTT
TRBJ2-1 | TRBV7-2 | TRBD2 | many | CASSLSSGSHNEQFF | TGTGCCAGCAGCTTATCTAGCGGGAGCCACAATGAGCAGTTCTTC
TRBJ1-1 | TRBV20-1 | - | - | CGARVVEPEAFF | TGCGGTGCTAGGGTCGTAGAGCCTGAAGCTTTCTTT
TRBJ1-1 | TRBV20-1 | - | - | CSAREHGTQNTEAFF | TGCAGTGCTAGAGAACACGGGACACAGAACACTGAAGCTTTCTTT
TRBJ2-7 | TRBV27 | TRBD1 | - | CASRWTGSGGQYF | TGTGCCAGCAGATGGACAGGGAGCGGAGGGCAGTACTTC
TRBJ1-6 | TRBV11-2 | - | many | CASSQLGQALHF | TGTGCCAGCAGCCAGTTGGGGCAGGCCCTCCACTTT
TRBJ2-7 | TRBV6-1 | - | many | CASSSPVTGSYEQYF | TGTGCCAGCAGTTCCCCCGTGACGGGTTCTTACGAGCAGTACTTC
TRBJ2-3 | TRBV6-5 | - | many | CASSYRASETDTQYF | TGTGCCAGCAGTTACCGAGCTAGCGAGACGGATACGCAGTATTTT
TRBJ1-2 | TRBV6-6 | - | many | CASSNHGRFGYGYTF | TGTGCCAGCAGTAACCACGGCAGGTTTGGCTATGGCTACACCTTC
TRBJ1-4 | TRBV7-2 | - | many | CASSFGQGSEKLFF | TGTGCCAGCAGCTTTGGGCAGGGAAGTGAAAAACTGTTTTTT
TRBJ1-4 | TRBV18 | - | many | CANSPRSGVEKLFF | TGTGCCAACTCACCCCGCTCGGGAGTGGAAAAACTGTTTTTT
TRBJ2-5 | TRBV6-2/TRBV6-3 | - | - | CASKVGENQYF | TGCGCCAGCAAAGTAGGAGAGAACCAGTACTTC
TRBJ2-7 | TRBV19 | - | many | CASSLGILRGEQYF | TGTGCCAGTAGTTTGGGGATCCTACGGGGCGAGCAGTACTTC
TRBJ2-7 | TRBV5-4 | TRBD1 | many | CASSLNRGYEQYF | TGTGCCAGCAGCTTGAACAGGGGATACGAGCAGTACTTC
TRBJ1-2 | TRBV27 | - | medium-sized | CASSFSQGLLLRSGYTF | TGTGCCAGCAGTTTCTCCCAGGGACTCCTCTTGAGGAGTGGCTACACCTTC
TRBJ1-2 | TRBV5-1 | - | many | CASSLEGRQDGYTF | TGCGCCAGCAGCTTAGAGGGACGACAGGATGGCTACACCTTC
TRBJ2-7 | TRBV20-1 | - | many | CSARRGSLLQQYF | TGCAGTGCTAGGCGGGGCTCGCTATTACAGCAGTACTTC
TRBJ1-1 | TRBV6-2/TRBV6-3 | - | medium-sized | CASFSGLNTEAFF | TGTGCCAGCTTTAGCGGCCTGAACACTGAAGCTTTCTTT
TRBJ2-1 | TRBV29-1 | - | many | CSVVVPDPGWQFF | TGCAGCGTTGTAGTACCGGACCCGGGGTGGCAGTTCTTC
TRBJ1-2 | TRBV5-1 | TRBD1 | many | CASSLDGQGAQGYTF | TGCGCCAGCAGCTTGGATGGACAGGGGGCGCAAGGCTACACCTTC
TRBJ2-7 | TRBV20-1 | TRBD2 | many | CSASGGGGTYEQYF | TGCAGTGCTAGTGGCGGGGGAGGGACCTACGAGCAGTACTTC
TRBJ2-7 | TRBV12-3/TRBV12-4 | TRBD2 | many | CASTNRLAGGSYEQYF | TGTGCCAGCACCAACCGACTAGCGGGAGGTTCCTACGAGCAGTACTTC
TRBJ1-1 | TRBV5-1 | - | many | CASSWGSGMLNTEAFF | TGCGCCAGCAGCTGGGGCTCCGGCATGTTGAACACTGAAGCTTTCTTT
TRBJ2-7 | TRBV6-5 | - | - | CASSYGSICEQYF | TGTGCCAGCAGTTATGGGTCAATCTGCGAGCAGTACTTC
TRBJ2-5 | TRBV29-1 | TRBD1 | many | CSVADRAETQYF | TGCAGCGTAGCGGACAGGGCAGAGACCCAGTACTTC
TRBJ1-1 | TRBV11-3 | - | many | CASSLDSDNTEAFF | TGTGCCAGCAGCTTAGATTCGGATAACACTGAAGCTTTCTTT
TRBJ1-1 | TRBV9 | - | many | CASSVGSTGEAFF | TGTGCCAGCAGCGTAGGGTCTACCGGTGAAGCTTTCTTT
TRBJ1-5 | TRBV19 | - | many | CASSIGAGQSNQPQHF | TGTGCCAGTAGTATTGGGGCTGGACAGAGCAATCAGCCCCAGCATTTT
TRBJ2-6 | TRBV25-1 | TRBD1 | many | CASSDQGAPGANVLTF | TGTGCCAGCAGTGACCAGGGGGCGCCTGGGGCCAACGTCCTGACTTTC
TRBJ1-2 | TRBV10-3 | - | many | CAISEGDGVYGYTF | TGTGCCATCAGTGAGGGGGACGGAGTCTATGGCTACACCTTC
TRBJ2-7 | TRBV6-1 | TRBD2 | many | CASSHQYRSGTRDYEQYF | TGTGCCAGCAGTCACCAATACAGATCCGGGACTAGAGACTACGAGCAGTACTTC
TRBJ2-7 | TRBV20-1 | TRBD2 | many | CSALIAGGTYEQYF | TGCAGTGCGCTAATAGCGGGGGGGACCTACGAGCAGTACTTC
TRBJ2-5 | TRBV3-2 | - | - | CSSSTTWTSLEQYF | TGTTCCAGCAGCACCACCTGGACTAGCTTGGAGCAGTACTTC